The 15 T cell receptor beta chains below were found in one sample sequenced in a study of beta chain features in type 1 diabetes (dated by TCRdb to 2017 to 2018). General study outcomes and caveats: Type 1 diabetes patients showed a moderate but significant shortening of TCRB CDR3 length in all four CD4+ subsets.

To prepare the library, the immunoSEQ multiplex PCR assay was applied. The entire amount of isolated RNA was reverse transcribed using the High Capacity cDNA Reverse Transcription Kit, so the sequenced TCRB transcripts were expressed ones. This is the immuneACCESS table as TCRdb keeps it, with only in-frame sequences that have V and J called. A part of the clones is gone; compared with another copy, unresolved V genes explain less than half, and the rest is unexplained. The sample has hundreds of thousands of clones on record, about an eighth of them singletons. The ten most abundant clones make up less than 0.04% of the sample. These receptors' targets are unknown. Sequences were obtained from naive CD4+ T cells from blood. The label giving this sample's cell subset or site can be read as: true naive CD4+ T cells. The receptor source for this set is a man between 18 and 35 years old with type 1 diabetes.

The chain recombines TRBV7-2 with TRBJ2-7, with 7 bases lining up with TRBD1. After removal of 3 bases from V and 0 bases from J, the junction contained 2 bases not matched to a gene. Germline loops: CDR1 SGHTA, CDR2 FQGNSA. The CDR3 is made up of 14 amino acids. The CDR3 loop reads CASSLTGFSYEQYF. The CDR3 coding sequence is TGTGCCAGCAGCTTGACAGGGTTCTCCTACGAGCAGTACTTC. Together with reference TRBV7-2 and TRBJ2-7, the CDR3 gives the full variable domain: GAGVSQSPSNKVTEKGKDVELRCDPISGHTALYWYRQSLGQGLEFLIYFQGNSAPDKSGLPSDRFSAERTGGSVSTLTIQRTQQEDSAVYLCASSLTGFSYEQYFGPGTRLTVT.

The genes are TRBV7-6 and TRBJ2-1, with 8 bases identical to TRBD2. Per the germline V gene, CDR1 is SGHVS and CDR2 is FNYEAQ. The V segment lost 0 bases and the J segment 4 bases; nucleotides outside the gene matches: 8. The CDR3 consists of 17 residues. CDR3 loop: CASSLASAERGYNEQFF. In DNA, the CDR3 is TGTGCCAGCAGCTTAGCATCGGCCGAGCGGGGGTACAATGAGCAGTTCTTC.

This clone has a handful of counts. The chain joins TRBV30 to TRBJ1-5; D gene ambiguous. Trimming removed 0 bases at V and 7 bases at J, with 13 bases between. Looked up from germline, CDR1 is GTSNPN and CDR2 is SVGIG (reference sequence). The CDR3 contains 14 residues. The CDR3 region is CAWSVGSAGQPQHF. The CDR3 bases are TGTGCCTGGAGTGTCGGTAGCGCGGGGCAGCCCCAGCATTTT.

This chain joins TRBV30 and TRBJ1-4; D is perhaps TRBD1 (5 bases). The ends were cut back, 6 bases at V and 13 bases at J, with 12 bases in the middle. This CDR3 is built from 10 residues. Germline V gene data show CDR1 as GTSNPN and CDR2 as SVGIG (reference sequence). Written as DNA, the CDR3 is TGTGCCTGTGTAGGGGAAGGACTGTTTTTT. Translation: CACVGEGLFF.

There are a few counts of this clone. This chain joins TRBV5-1 and TRBJ2-2, with no clear D. V shed 4 bases and J shed 4 bases, with 2 bases lying between them. Germline V gene data show CDR1 as SGHRS and CDR2 as YFSETQ. The CDR3 has 11 residues. Here the CDR3 DNA reads TGCGCCAGCAGCATCACCGGGGAGCTGTTTTTT. Translation gives CASSITGELFF.

The V gene is TRBV28, the J gene TRBJ2-5; TRBD1 aligns across 9 bases. The CDR3 extends over 15 amino acids. The germline gives CDR1 MDHEN, CDR2 SYDVKM. J was trimmed by 3 bases and V by 7 bases; bases with no gene match: 9. The CDR3 region is CASNKPGQGKETQYF. As DNA, the CDR3 is TGTGCCAGCAATAAACCGGGACAGGGAAAAGAGACCCAGTACTTC.

This clone came up a few times. The CDR3 protein is CASSTRTDYGYTF. DNA of the CDR3: TGTGCCAGCAGCACCCGGACAGATTATGGCTACACCTTC. The rearrangement uses TRBV11-2 and TRBJ1-2; tentative D call: TRBD1 (6 bases). Looked up from germline, CDR1 is SGHAT and CDR2 is FQNNGV. This CDR3 region has 13 residues. The V gene lost 5 bases and the J gene lost 5 bases, with 12 bases spanning the gap.

This clone turned up a few times. This rearrangement joins TRBV5-1 to TRBJ2-3; TRBD1 is a possible D gene (5 bases). Between the trimmed V and J ends, which lost 3 bases and 2 bases, there was a span of 19 bases. This CDR3 is built from 17 residues. Germline CDR1 and CDR2: SGHRS and YFSETQ. CDR3 nucleotide sequence: TGCGCCAGCAGCTCCCCCCCGGGCAGGACAAACACAGATACGCAGTATTTT. Its protein is CASSSPPGRTNTDTQYF.

This clone has just a few counts. This sequence joins TRBV6-1 and TRBJ2-7; possibly TRBD1 for D (5 bases). The V end was cut by 8 bases, the J end by 7 bases, with 12 bases between. The CDR3 is 11 residues long. The V gene's germline CDR1 is MNHNS and CDR2 SASEGT. In DNA form, the CDR3 reads TGTGCCAGCCGGCTCCAGGGTGAGCAGTACTTC. This translates into CASRLQGEQYF.

The V and J genes are TRBV7-2 and TRBJ2-4; D unclear. This CDR3 comprises 12 residues. Germline lookup yields CDR1 SGHTA and CDR2 FQGNSA. Deletions cut 5 bases from V and 9 bases from J, with 11 bases between. The CDR3 reads CASSPYRVIQYF. The CDR3 DNA follows: TGTGCCAGCAGCCCCTATCGAGTCATTCAGTACTTC. Drawing the rest from reference TRBV7-2 and TRBJ2-4, the complete variable domain is GAGVSQSPSNKVTEKGKDVELRCDPISGHTALYWYRQSLGQGLEFLIYFQGNSAPDKSGLPSDRFSAERTGGSVSTLTIQRTQQEDSAVYLCASSPYRVIQYFGAGTRLSVL.

The gene calls are TRBV7-2 and TRBJ1-5; the D gene is possibly TRBD1 (6 bases). Germline CDR1 reads SGHTA; CDR2 reads FQGNSA. This CDR3 spans 14 amino acids. V lost 7 bases and J lost 2, with 12 bases in between. The CDR3 protein is CASNPEGGNQPQHF. The CDR3 bases are TGTGCCAGCAACCCGGAGGGGGGCAATCAGCCCCAGCATTTT.

In the case of this clone: Other DNA sequences in the sample encode the same CDR3. V is TRBV30 and J is TRBJ1-5; possible D gene TRBD1, 6 bases. CDR1 GTSNPN and CDR2 SVGIG come from the germline V gene (reference sequence). Between the trimmed V and J ends, which lost 1 base and 6 bases, there was a span of 7 bases. The CDR3 contains 12 residues. The CDR3 coding sequence is TGTGCCTGGAGTGGGGGGGCTCAGCCCCAGCATTTT. It is translated as CAWSGGAQPQHF.

The rearrangement joins TRBV30 to TRBJ2-1, with 7 nucleotides matching TRBD2. V lost 5 bases and J lost 7; bases outside the gene matches: 14. In germline, CDR1 is GTSNPN, CDR2 SVGIG (reference sequence). The CDR3 is 15 residues long. The CDR3 sequence is CAWLSPSAGANEQFF. The CDR3 DNA is TGTGCCTGGCTTTCCCCCTCTGCGGGAGCTAATGAGCAGTTCTTC.

The chain links TRBV19 to TRBJ2-3; D is undetermined. This CDR3 has 14 residues. V lost 7 bases and J 0 bases, leaving 11 bases between the germline ends. CDR1 is LNHDA and CDR2 is SQIVND in the germline V gene (reference sequence). The CDR3 DNA is TGTGCCAGTAAACAGAGACCGAGCACAGATACGCAGTATTTT. Translating gives CASKQRPSTDTQYF.

The rearrangement links TRBV27 to TRBJ1-1, with D maybe TRBD1 (5 bases). Per the germline V gene, CDR1 is MNHEY and CDR2 is SMNVEV (reference sequence). The CDR3 totals 14 residues. The germline V and J ends were trimmed by 3 bases and 1 base, with 9 bases remaining between them. CDR3: CASSLSGPNTEAFF. The CDR3 DNA is TGTGCCAGCAGTTTGTCGGGGCCGAACACTGAAGCTTTCTTT.